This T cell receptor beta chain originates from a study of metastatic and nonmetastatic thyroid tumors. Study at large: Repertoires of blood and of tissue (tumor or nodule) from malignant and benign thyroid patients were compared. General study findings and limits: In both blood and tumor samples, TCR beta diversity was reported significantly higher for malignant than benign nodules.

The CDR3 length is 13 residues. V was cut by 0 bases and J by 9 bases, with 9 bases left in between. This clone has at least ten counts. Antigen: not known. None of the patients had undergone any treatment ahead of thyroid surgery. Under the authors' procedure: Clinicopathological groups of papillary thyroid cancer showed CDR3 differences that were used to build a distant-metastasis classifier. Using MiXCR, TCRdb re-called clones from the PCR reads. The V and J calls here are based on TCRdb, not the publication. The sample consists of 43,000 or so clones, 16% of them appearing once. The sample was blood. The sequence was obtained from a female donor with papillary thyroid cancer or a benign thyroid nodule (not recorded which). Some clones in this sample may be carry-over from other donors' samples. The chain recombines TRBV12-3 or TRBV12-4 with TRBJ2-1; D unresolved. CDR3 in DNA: TGTGCCAGCAGTTTAGCTGGACCTGGTGAGCAGTTCTTC. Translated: CASSLAGPGEQFF.